Listed below are T cell receptor beta chains from one sample, sequenced in a study of CD8 T cells in ankylosing spondylitis. TCRdb recomputed calls from the 5' RACE reads with MiXCR, one row per CDR3 protein. The table records around 340,000 distinct CDR3 sequences, about 15% of them present only once. Source material: blood, either unsorted or a sorted T cell fraction (not recorded which). These receptors were obtained from a male donor with ankylosing spondylitis or in good health (not recorded which). Each CDR3 is given with its conserved first and last residue. A D gene is named only where the DNA matches it firmly. Size values are once, few and many counts, or a class for expanded clones, and some rows have none.

J gene: TRBJ2-6; V gene: TRBV12-3/TRBV12-4; clone size: -; D gene: -; CDR3 protein: CASSSGFGSEANVLTF; CDR3 DNA: TGTGCCAGCAGTTCCGGTTTCGGGTCTGAGGCCAACGTCCTGACTTTC
J gene: TRBJ2-3; V gene: TRBV10-3; clone size: few; D gene: -; CDR3 protein: CAISAGDGWTDTQYF; CDR3 DNA: TGTGCCATCAGTGCGGGGGACGGGTGGACAGATACGCAGTATTTT
J gene: TRBJ2-5; V gene: TRBV20-1; clone size: -; D gene: -; CDR3 protein: CSAKDGGGETQYF; CDR3 DNA: TGCAGTGCCAAGGACGGAGGGGGAGAGACCCAGTACTTC
J gene: TRBJ2-1; V gene: TRBV12-3/TRBV12-4; clone size: many; D gene: -; CDR3 protein: CASRLYNEQFF; CDR3 DNA: TGTGCCAGCAGACTGTACAATGAGCAGTTCTTC
J gene: TRBJ2-1; V gene: TRBV20-1; clone size: -; D gene: -; CDR3 protein: CSARGSAYRPSSSYNEQFF; CDR3 DNA: TGCAGTGCTAGAGGGTCAGCTTACCGACCTTCTAGCTCCTACAATGAGCAGTTCTTC
J gene: TRBJ1-1; V gene: TRBV3-1; clone size: -; D gene: -; CDR3 protein: CASSQEASNAAFF; CDR3 DNA: TGTGCCAGCAGCCAAGAGGCCAGCAATGCGGCTTTCTTT
J gene: TRBJ2-1; V gene: TRBV19; clone size: -; D gene: TRBD1; CDR3 protein: CASSIARGQGLWAEFF; CDR3 DNA: TGTGCCAGTAGTATAGCTCGCGGACAGGGCCTTTGGGCCGAGTTCTTC
J gene: TRBJ2-1; V gene: TRBV3-1; clone size: once; D gene: TRBD2; CDR3 protein: CASSQATRGGYNEQFF; CDR3 DNA: TGTGCCAGCAGCCAAGCAACTCGGGGGGGTTACAATGAGCAGTTCTTC
J gene: TRBJ2-7; V gene: TRBV5-1; clone size: -; D gene: TRBD2; CDR3 protein: CASSLSSGRYEQYF; CDR3 DNA: TGCGCCAGCAGCTTGTCTAGCGGGAGGTACGAGCAGTACTTC
J gene: TRBJ2-3; V gene: TRBV4-1; clone size: -; D gene: -; CDR3 protein: CASTLSPGGPTSDTQYF; CDR3 DNA: TGCGCCAGCACCCTTTCACCCGGGGGGCCAACCTCAGATACGCAGTATTTT
J gene: TRBJ1-2; V gene: TRBV6-5; clone size: -; D gene: -; CDR3 protein: CASSYSPGGDGYTF; CDR3 DNA: TGTGCCAGCAGTTACTCGCCGGGGGGGGATGGCTACACCTTC
J gene: TRBJ1-1; V gene: TRBV12-3/TRBV12-4; clone size: many; D gene: -; CDR3 protein: CASRRNTEAFF; CDR3 DNA: TGTGCCAGCAGGCGTAACACTGAAGCTTTCTTT
J gene: TRBJ2-5; V gene: TRBV11-3; clone size: few; D gene: -; CDR3 protein: CASSLWAQGQETQYF; CDR3 DNA: TGTGCCAGCAGCTTATGGGCCCAGGGACAAGAGACCCAGTACTTC
J gene: TRBJ2-5; V gene: TRBV7-2; clone size: few; D gene: -; CDR3 protein: CASSLVTGYETQYF; CDR3 DNA: TGTGCCAGCAGCTTAGTTACGGGGTATGAGACCCAGTACTTC
J gene: TRBJ1-1; V gene: TRBV7-2; clone size: few; D gene: -; CDR3 protein: CASSLITNTEAFF; CDR3 DNA: TGTGCCAGCAGCTTAATAACGAACACTGAAGCTTTCTTT
J gene: TRBJ2-1; V gene: TRBV27; clone size: -; D gene: TRBD2; CDR3 protein: CASSLRLAGIYNEQFF; CDR3 DNA: TGTGCCAGCAGTTTACGGCTAGCGGGAATTTACAATGAGCAGTTCTTC
J gene: TRBJ1-2; V gene: TRBV12-3/TRBV12-4; clone size: few; D gene: TRBD1; CDR3 protein: CASTVTGTNYGYTF; CDR3 DNA: TGTGCCAGCACTGTGACAGGGACTAACTATGGCTACACCTTC
J gene: TRBJ1-5; V gene: TRBV3-1; clone size: -; D gene: -; CDR3 protein: CANSQDRKGGLEPQHF; CDR3 DNA: TGTGCCAACAGCCAAGATAGGAAAGGGGGGCTGGAGCCCCAGCATTTT
J gene: TRBJ1-1; V gene: TRBV3-1; clone size: few; D gene: -; CDR3 protein: CASRPTVNTEAFF; CDR3 DNA: TGTGCCAGCAGACCGACAGTGAACACTGAAGCTTTCTTT
J gene: TRBJ2-7; V gene: TRBV7-9; clone size: -; D gene: -; CDR3 protein: CASSLAVASSYEQYF; CDR3 DNA: TGTGCCAGCAGCTTAGCGGTAGCGTCATCCTACGAGCAGTACTTC
J gene: TRBJ1-5; V gene: TRBV9; clone size: -; D gene: -; CDR3 protein: CASSVGPSQPQHF; CDR3 DNA: TGTGCCAGCAGCGTAGGACCGAGCCAGCCCCAGCATTTT
J gene: TRBJ2-1; V gene: TRBV4-1; clone size: -; D gene: -; CDR3 protein: CASSQEMDSQQFF; CDR3 DNA: TGCGCCAGCAGCCAAGAGATGGACAGCCAGCAGTTCTTC
J gene: TRBJ1-5; V gene: TRBV5-6; clone size: few; D gene: TRBD1; CDR3 protein: CASSLRGGSVQPQHF; CDR3 DNA: TGTGCCAGCAGCTTGCGAGGGGGCTCCGTGCAGCCCCAGCATTTT
J gene: TRBJ1-1; V gene: TRBV12-3/TRBV12-4; clone size: many; D gene: TRBD1; CDR3 protein: CASSLGTGEAFF; CDR3 DNA: TGTGCCAGCAGTTTAGGGACAGGTGAAGCTTTCTTT
J gene: TRBJ2-1; V gene: TRBV11-3; clone size: once; D gene: TRBD2; CDR3 protein: CASSLVGTSGGVEFF; CDR3 DNA: TGTGCCAGCAGCTTAGTTGGGACTAGCGGGGGGGTTGAGTTCTTC
J gene: TRBJ2-2; V gene: TRBV5-1; clone size: -; D gene: TRBD1; CDR3 protein: CASSSGTGSNTGELFF; CDR3 DNA: TGCGCCAGCAGCTCGGGGACAGGGTCGAACACCGGGGAGCTGTTTTTT
J gene: TRBJ1-1; V gene: TRBV28; clone size: -; D gene: -; CDR3 protein: CASSFVTTEAFF; CDR3 DNA: TGTGCCAGCAGTTTTGTTACGACCGAAGCTTTCTTT
J gene: TRBJ2-4; V gene: TRBV6-5; clone size: -; D gene: TRBD1; CDR3 protein: CASSQGDIQYF; CDR3 DNA: TGTGCCAGCAGCCAGGGGGACATTCAGTACTTC
J gene: TRBJ2-1; V gene: TRBV7-2; clone size: once; D gene: TRBD1; CDR3 protein: CASSFDRGNEQFF; CDR3 DNA: TGTGCCAGCAGCTTTGACAGGGGCAATGAGCAGTTCTTC
J gene: TRBJ2-1; V gene: TRBV20-1; clone size: many; D gene: TRBD2; CDR3 protein: CSARDRLAGSNEQFF; CDR3 DNA: TGCAGTGCTAGAGATCGACTAGCGGGAAGCAATGAGCAGTTCTTC
J gene: TRBJ2-1; V gene: TRBV7-9; clone size: -; D gene: -; CDR3 protein: CASSSRSGWGEFF; CDR3 DNA: TGTGCCAGCAGCTCGCGCTCAGGGTGGGGGGAGTTCTTC
J gene: TRBJ1-5; V gene: TRBV7-9; clone size: many; D gene: -; CDR3 protein: CASSPSGGESQPQHF; CDR3 DNA: TGTGCCAGCAGCCCCTCGGGAGGGGAGAGTCAGCCCCAGCATTTT
J gene: TRBJ2-7; V gene: TRBV5-1; clone size: few; D gene: TRBD1; CDR3 protein: CASSWGQGKVYEQYF; CDR3 DNA: TGCGCCAGCAGCTGGGGACAGGGAAAGGTCTACGAGCAGTACTTC
J gene: TRBJ2-1; V gene: TRBV6-6; clone size: few; D gene: -; CDR3 protein: CASSYATHEQFF; CDR3 DNA: TGTGCCAGCAGTTACGCGACCCATGAGCAGTTCTTC
J gene: TRBJ1-1; V gene: TRBV7-9; clone size: few; D gene: -; CDR3 protein: CASSHSGQGRTEAFF; CDR3 DNA: TGTGCCAGCAGCCATAGCGGGCAGGGGAGGACTGAAGCTTTCTTT
J gene: TRBJ2-5; V gene: TRBV5-1; clone size: many; D gene: TRBD2; CDR3 protein: CASSLVGGGIQETQYF; CDR3 DNA: TGCGCCAGCAGCTTGGTCGGGGGGGGAATCCAAGAGACCCAGTACTTC
J gene: TRBJ2-7; V gene: TRBV15; clone size: -; D gene: TRBD1; CDR3 protein: CATSSDDRALDYEQYF; CDR3 DNA: TGTGCCACCAGCAGTGATGACAGGGCTCTAGACTACGAGCAGTACTTC
J gene: TRBJ2-3; V gene: TRBV5-1; clone size: few; D gene: -; CDR3 protein: CASSPEYTDTQYF; CDR3 DNA: TGCGCCAGCAGCCCCGAATACACAGATACGCAGTATTTT
J gene: TRBJ2-4; V gene: TRBV4-1; clone size: few; D gene: TRBD2; CDR3 protein: CASSQGLAGNQYF; CDR3 DNA: TGCGCCAGCAGCCAAGGACTAGCGGGGAATCAGTACTTC